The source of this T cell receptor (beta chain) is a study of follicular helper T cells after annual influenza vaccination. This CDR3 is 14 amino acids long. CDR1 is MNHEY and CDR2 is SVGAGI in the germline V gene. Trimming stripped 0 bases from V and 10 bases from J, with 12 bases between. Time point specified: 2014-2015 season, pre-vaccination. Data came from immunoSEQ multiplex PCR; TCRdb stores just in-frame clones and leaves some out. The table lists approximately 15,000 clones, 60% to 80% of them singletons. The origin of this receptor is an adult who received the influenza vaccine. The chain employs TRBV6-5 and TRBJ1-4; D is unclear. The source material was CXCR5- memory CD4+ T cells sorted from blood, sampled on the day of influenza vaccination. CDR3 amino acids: CASSYSKIPPKLFF. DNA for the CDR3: TGTGCCAGCAGTTACTCGAAAATACCCCCAAAACTGTTTTTT.